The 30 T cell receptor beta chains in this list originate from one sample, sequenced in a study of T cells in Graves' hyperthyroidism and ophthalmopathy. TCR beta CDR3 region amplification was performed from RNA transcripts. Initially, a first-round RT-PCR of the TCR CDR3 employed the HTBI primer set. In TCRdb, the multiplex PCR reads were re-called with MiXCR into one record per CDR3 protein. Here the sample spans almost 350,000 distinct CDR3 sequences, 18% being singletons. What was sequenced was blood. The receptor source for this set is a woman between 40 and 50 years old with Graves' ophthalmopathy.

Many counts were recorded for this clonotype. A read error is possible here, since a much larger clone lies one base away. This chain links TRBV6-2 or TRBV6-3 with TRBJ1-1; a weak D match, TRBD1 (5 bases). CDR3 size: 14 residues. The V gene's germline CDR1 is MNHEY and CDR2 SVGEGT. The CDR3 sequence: CASNHPTVNTEAIF. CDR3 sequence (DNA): TGTGCCAGCAATCACCCGACAGTCAACACTGAAGCTATCTTT.

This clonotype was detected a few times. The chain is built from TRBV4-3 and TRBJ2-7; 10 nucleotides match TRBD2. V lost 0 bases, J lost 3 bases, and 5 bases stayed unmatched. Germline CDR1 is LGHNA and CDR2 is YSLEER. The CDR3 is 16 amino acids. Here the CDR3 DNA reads TGCGCCAGCAGCCAAGAGATAGCGGGGGGCATCTACGAGCAGTACTTC. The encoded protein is CASSQEIAGGIYEQYF.

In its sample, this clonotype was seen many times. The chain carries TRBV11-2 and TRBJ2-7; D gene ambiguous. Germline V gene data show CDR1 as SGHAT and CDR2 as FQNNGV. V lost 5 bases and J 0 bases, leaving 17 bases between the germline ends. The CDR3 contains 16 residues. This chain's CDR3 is CASSPPRSTSSYEQYF. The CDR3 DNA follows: TGTGCCAGCAGCCCCCCCCGGAGCACCAGCTCCTACGAGCAGTACTTC. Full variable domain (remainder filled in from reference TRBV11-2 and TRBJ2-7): EAGVAQSPRYKIIEKRQSVAFWCNPISGHATLYWYQQILGQGPKLLIQFQNNGVVDDSQLPKDRFSAERLKGVDSTLKIQPAKLEDSAVYLCASSPPRSTSSYEQYFGPGTRLTVT.

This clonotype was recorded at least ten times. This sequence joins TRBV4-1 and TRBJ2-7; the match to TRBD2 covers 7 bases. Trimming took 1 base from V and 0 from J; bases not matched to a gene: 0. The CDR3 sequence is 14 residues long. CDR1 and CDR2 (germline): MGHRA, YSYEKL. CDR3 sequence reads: CASSQGDYSYEQYF. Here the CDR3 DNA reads TGCGCCAGCAGCCAAGGGGACTACTCCTACGAGCAGTACTTC.

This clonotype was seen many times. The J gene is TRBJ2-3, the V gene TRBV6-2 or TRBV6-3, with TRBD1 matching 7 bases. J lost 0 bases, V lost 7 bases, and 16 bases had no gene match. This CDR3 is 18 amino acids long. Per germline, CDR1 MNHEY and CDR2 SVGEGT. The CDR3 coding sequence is TGTGCCAGCAATTCGATACCGGGACAGAGGACTAGCACAGATACGCAGTATTTT. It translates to CASNSIPGQRTSTDTQYF.

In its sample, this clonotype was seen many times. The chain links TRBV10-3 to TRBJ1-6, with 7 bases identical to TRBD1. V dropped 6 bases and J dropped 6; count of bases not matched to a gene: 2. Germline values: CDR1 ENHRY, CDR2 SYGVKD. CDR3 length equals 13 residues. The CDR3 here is CAIRGQVNSPLHF. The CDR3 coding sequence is TGTGCCATCAGAGGACAGGTTAATTCACCCCTCCACTTT.

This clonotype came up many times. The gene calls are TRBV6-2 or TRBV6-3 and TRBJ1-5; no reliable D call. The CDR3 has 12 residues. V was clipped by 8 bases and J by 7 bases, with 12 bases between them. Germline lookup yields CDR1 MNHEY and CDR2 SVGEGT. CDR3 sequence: CASLGFGQPQHF. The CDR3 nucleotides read TGTGCCAGCCTCGGTTTCGGCCAGCCCCAGCATTTT.

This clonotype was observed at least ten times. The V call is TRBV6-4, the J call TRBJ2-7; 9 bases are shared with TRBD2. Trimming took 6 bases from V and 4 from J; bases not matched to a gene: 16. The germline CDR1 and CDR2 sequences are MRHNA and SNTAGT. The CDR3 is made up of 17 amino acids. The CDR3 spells CASSHNAPGGLAYEQYF. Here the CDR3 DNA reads TGTGCCAGCAGCCATAATGCCCCCGGCGGACTAGCGTACGAGCAGTACTTC.

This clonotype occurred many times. The chain's CDR3 is CASSCRGGLDQETQYF. DNA for the CDR3: TGTGCCAGCAGCTGTAGGGGGGGACTGGACCAAGAGACCCAGTACTTC. V and J are TRBV7-2 and TRBJ2-5, with D maybe TRBD2 (7 bases). The length of the CDR3 is 16 residues. Germline loops: CDR1 SGHTA, CDR2 FQGNSA. V lost 4 bases and J 0 bases, leaving 15 bases between the germline ends. The whole variable domain, filled in from reference TRBV7-2 and TRBJ2-5, reads GAGVSQSPSNKVTEKGKDVELRCDPISGHTALYWYRQSLGQGLEFLIYFQGNSAPDKSGLPSDRFSAERTGGSVSTLTIQRTQQEDSAVYLCASSCRGGLDQETQYFGPGTRLLVL.

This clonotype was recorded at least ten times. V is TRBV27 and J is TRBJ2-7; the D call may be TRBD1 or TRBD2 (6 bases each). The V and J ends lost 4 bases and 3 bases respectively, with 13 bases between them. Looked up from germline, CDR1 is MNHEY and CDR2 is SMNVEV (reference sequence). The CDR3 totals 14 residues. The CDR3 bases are TGTGCCAGCAGTTGGGGGCGCGGGGACTACGAGCAGTACTTC. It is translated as CASSWGRGDYEQYF.

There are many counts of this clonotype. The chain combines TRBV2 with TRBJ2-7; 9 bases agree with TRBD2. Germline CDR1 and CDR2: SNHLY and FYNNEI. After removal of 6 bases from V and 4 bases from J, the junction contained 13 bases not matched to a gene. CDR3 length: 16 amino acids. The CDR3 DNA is TGTGCCAGCAGCAGGTCTGTTAATAGCGGGAGATACGAGCAGTACTTC. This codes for CASSRSVNSGRYEQYF.

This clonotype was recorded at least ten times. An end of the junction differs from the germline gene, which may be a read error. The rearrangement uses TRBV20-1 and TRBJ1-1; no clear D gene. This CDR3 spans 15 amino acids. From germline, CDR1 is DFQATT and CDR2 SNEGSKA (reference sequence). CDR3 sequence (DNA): TGCAGTGCTAGACGTGAAGAGGTAACGAACGCTGAAGCTTTCTTT. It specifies CSARREEVTNAEAFF.

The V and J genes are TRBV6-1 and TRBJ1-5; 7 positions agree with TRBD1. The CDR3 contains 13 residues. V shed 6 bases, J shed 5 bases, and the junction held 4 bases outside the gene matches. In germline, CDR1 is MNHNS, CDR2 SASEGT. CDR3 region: CASREGQHQPQHF. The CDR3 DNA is TGTGCCAGCAGGGAGGGACAGCATCAGCCCCAGCATTTT.

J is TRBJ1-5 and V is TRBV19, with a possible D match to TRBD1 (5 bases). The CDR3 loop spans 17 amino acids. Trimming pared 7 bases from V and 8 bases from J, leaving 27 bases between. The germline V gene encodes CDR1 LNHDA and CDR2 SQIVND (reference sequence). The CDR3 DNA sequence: TGTGCCAGTAAACTGGGGCGGTACGTAGCTATCACCGAGCCCCAGCATTTT. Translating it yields CASKLGRYVAITEPQHF.

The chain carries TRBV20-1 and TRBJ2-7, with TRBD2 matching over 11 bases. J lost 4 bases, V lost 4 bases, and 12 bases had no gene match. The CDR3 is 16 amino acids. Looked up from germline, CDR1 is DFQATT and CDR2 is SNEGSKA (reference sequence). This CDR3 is CSATDLAGGRAYEQYF. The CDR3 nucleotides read TGCAGTGCTACTGATCTAGCGGGGGGCAGAGCTTACGAGCAGTACTTC.

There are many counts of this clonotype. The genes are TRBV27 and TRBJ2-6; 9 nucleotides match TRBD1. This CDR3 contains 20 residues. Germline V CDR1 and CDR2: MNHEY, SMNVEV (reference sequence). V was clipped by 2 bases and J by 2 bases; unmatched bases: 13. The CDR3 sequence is CASSLKGQGRFFPGANVLTF. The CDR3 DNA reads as TGTGCCAGCAGTTTAAAGGGACAGGGACGGTTTTTTCCTGGGGCCAACGTCCTGACTTTC.

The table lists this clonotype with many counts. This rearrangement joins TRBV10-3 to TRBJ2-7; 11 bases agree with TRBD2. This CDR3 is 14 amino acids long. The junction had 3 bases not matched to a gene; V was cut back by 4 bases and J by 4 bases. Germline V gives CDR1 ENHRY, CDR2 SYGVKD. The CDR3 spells CAISGLAGMYEQYF. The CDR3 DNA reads TGTGCCATCAGTGGACTAGCGGGAATGTACGAGCAGTACTTC.

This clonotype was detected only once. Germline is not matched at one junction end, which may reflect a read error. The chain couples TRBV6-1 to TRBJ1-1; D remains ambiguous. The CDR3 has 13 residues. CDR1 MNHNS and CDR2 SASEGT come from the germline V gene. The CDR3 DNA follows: TGTGCCAGCAGTGCAGGTATGAACACTGAAGCTTCCTTT. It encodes CASSAGMNTEASF.

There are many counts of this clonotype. DNA for the CDR3: TGCAGTGCTAGAGATCAAAGCGGCTACACTGAAGCTTTCTTT. Translation gives CSARDQSGYTEAFF. The chain carries TRBV20-1 and TRBJ1-1; D not resolved. CDR1 and CDR2 from the germline V gene are DFQATT and SNEGSKA (reference sequence). The CDR3 contains 14 residues. Trimming pared 0 bases from V and 3 bases from J, leaving 11 bases between.

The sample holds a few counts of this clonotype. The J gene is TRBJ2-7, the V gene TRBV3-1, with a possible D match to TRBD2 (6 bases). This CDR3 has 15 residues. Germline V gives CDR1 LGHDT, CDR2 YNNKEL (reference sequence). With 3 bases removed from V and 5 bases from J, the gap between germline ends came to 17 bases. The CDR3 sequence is CASSQHLGGWNEQYF. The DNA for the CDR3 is TGTGCCAGCAGCCAGCACCTGGGGGGTTGGAACGAGCAGTACTTC.

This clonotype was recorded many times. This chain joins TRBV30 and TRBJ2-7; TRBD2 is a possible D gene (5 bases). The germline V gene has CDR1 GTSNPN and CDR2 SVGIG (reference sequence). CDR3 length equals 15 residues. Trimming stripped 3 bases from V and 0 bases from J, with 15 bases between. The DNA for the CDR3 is TGTGCCTGGAGAGGCCTGGCGCTAGCCTCCTACGAGCAGTACTTC. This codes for CAWRGLALASYEQYF.

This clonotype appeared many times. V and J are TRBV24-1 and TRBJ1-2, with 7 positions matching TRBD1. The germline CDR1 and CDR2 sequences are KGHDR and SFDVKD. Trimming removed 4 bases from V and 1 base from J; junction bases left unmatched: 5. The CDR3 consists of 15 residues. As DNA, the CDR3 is TGTGCCACCAGTGACCGACAGGGATTTAACTATGGCTACACCTTC. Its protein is CATSDRQGFNYGYTF.

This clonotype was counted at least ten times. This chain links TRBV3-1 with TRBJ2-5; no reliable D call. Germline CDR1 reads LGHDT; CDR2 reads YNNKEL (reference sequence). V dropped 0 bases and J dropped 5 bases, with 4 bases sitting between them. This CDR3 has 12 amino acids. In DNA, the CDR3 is TGTGCCAGCAGCCAAGATCCGGAGACCCAGTACTTC. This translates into CASSQDPETQYF.

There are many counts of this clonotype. Written as DNA, the CDR3 is TGTGCCTGGAGTGGAGGCAGGGGCAGCAATCAGCCCCAGCATTTT. Translated: CAWSGGRGSNQPQHF. The chain has TRBV30 and TRBJ1-5; possibly TRBD1 for D (6 bases). The CDR3 totals 15 residues. Germline assignment: CDR1 GTSNPN and CDR2 SVGIG (reference sequence). With 1 base removed from V and 1 base from J, the gap between germline ends came to 11 bases.

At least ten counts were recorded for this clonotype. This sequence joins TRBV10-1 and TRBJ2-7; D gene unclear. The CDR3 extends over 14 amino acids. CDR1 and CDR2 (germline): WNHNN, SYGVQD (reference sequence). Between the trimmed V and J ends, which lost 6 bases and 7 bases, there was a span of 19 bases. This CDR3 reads CASSPPTRAWEQYF. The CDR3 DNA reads TGCGCCAGCAGCCCACCTACCCGGGCGTGGGAGCAGTACTTC.

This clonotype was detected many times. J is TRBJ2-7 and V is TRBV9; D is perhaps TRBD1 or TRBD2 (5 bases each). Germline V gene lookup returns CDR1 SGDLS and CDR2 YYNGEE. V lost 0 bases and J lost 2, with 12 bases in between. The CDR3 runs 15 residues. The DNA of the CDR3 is TGTGCCAGCAGCGTAGGATGGGACCCCGCCTACGAGCAGTACTTC. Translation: CASSVGWDPAYEQYF.

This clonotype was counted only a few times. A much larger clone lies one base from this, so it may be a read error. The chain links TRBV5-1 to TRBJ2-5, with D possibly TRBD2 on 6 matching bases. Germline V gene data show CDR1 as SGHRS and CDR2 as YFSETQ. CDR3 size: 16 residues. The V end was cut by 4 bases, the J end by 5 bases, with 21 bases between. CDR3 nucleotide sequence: TGCGCCAGCAGCCCAGCAGCGGGCCCCGCGGGGGAGACCCAGTACTTC. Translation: CASSPAAGPAGETQYF.

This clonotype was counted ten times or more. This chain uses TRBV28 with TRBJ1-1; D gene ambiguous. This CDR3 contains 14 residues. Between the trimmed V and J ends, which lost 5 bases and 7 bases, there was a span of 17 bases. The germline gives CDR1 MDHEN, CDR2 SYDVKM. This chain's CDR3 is CASSLSPGRSEAFF. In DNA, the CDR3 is TGTGCCAGCAGTCTATCGCCCGGACGCAGTGAAGCTTTCTTT. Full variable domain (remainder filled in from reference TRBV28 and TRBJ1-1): DVKVTQSSRYLVKRTGEKVFLECVQDMDHENMFWYRQDPGLGLRLIYFSYDVKMKEKGDIPEGYSVSREKKERFSLILESASTNQTSMYLCASSLSPGRSEAFFGQGTRLTVV.

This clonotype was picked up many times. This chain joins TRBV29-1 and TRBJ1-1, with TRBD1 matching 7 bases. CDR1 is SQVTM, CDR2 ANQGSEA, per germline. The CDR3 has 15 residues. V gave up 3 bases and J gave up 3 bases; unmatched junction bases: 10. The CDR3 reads CSVEIGTADDTEAFF. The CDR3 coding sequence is TGCAGCGTTGAGATTGGGACAGCAGATGACACTGAAGCTTTCTTT. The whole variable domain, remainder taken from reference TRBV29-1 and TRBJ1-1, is SAVISQKPSRDICQRGTSLTIQCQVDSQVTMMFWYRQQPGQSLTLIATANQGSEATYESGFVIDKFPISRPNLTFSTLTVSNMSPEDSSIYLCSVEIGTADDTEAFFGQGTRLTVV.

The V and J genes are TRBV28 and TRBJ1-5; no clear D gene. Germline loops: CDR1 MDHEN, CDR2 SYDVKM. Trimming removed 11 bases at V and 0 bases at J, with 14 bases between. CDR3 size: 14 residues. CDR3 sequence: CAGCENYSNQPQHF. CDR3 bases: TGTGCCGGATGCGAGAACTATAGCAATCAGCCCCAGCATTTT.